The 7 T cell receptor beta chains in this list originate from one sample, sequenced in a study of blood T cells in healthy people across ages (dated by TCRdb to the mid-2010s). Preparation of the library involved 5' RACE. The sequencer was an Illumina HiSeq 2500. The second PCR ran for roughly 7 to 12 cycles and used a J-beta primer mix along with a sample-barcoded 5' primer. Clones were called with MiXCR by TCRdb after fastp trimmed the public reads at Q25, and only in-frame beta chains were retained. Each CDR3 protein gets just one entry, which takes the most common genes and DNA from the rows behind it. The sample table holds hundreds of thousands of distinct CDR3 sequences, of which more than 20% were seen once. 8% to 10% of the sample goes to the ten largest clones. The same data also contributed to another study, on T cells of mothers and their children.

The sequencing input was blood. The receptors here all came from a boy younger than 18 in good health.

This clonotype was seen more than once but under ten times. CDR3 residues: CASSWTGQGRSNEQFF. The CDR3, as DNA: TGTGCCAGCAGCTGGACAGGGCAGGGCCGTTCCAATGAGCAGTTCTTC. This chain joins TRBV5-6 and TRBJ2-1; TRBD1 aligns across 8 bases. The CDR3 runs to 16 residues. Germline V gene lookup returns CDR1 SGHDT and CDR2 YYEEEE. V trimming: 3 bases; J trimming: 6 bases; junction bases outside the gene matches: 11. Full variable domain (outside the CDR3, taken from reference TRBV5-6 and TRBJ2-1): DAGVTQSPTHLIKTRGQQVTLRCSPKSGHDTVSWYQQALGQGPQFIFQYYEEEERQRGNFPDRFSGHQFPNYSSELNVNALLLGDSALYLCASSWTGQGRSNEQFFGPGTRLTVL.

The J gene is TRBJ2-5, the V gene TRBV29-1; TRBD1 is a possible D gene (6 bases). V lost 8 bases to trimming and J lost 3 bases, with 16 bases between them. The CDR3 is made up of 13 amino acids. The germline CDR1 and CDR2 sequences are SQVTM and ANQGSEA. In nucleotides, the CDR3 is TGCAGCTATACCAGGGGCTCCGAAGAGACCCAGTACTTC. It translates to CSYTRGSEETQYF.

This clonotype was observed a few times. This chain connects TRBV20-1 to TRBJ2-5; 12 bases fit TRBD2. The J call is doubtful: the DNA matches TRBJ2-7 better. Germline CDR1 DFQATT, CDR2 SNEGSKA (reference sequence). The CDR3 loop spans 15 amino acids. The CDR3 DNA follows: TGCAGTGCTAGAGAACTAGCGGGAGGTGCCTACGAGCAGTACTTC. Its translation: CSARELAGGAYEQYF.

In this sample, this clonotype turned up a few times. V gene TRBV2 combines with J gene TRBJ2-1; no clear D gene. This CDR3 region has 14 residues. V was trimmed by 3 bases and J by 4 bases, leaving 10 bases between them. Germline V lookup: CDR1 SNHLY, CDR2 FYNNEI. This CDR3 is CASSDQTIYNEQFF. The CDR3 DNA reads TGTGCCAGCAGTGACCAAACCATATACAATGAGCAGTTCTTC.

CDR3 loop: CASSQDYGIYGYTF. In DNA form, the CDR3 reads TGCGCCAGCAGCCAAGATTACGGGATCTATGGCTACACCTTC. The V call is TRBV4-1, the J call TRBJ1-2; no reliable D call. Germline CDR1 and CDR2: MGHRA and YSYEKL. V was pared by 0 bases and J by 4 bases, with 9 bases between. The CDR3 is 14 amino acids.

The chain recombines TRBV10-3 with TRBJ2-7; no clear D. V lost 5 bases to trimming and J lost 10 bases, with 15 bases between them. CDR3 length equals 12 residues. Germline CDR1 and CDR2: ENHRY and SYGVKD. The CDR3 here is CAISLAFGLQYF. CDR3 sequence (DNA): TGTGCCATCAGTTTGGCGTTTGGTCTTCAGTACTTC.

This chain joins TRBV3-1 and TRBJ2-1, with TRBD1 as a possible D gene (5 bases). Germline CDR1 is LGHDT and CDR2 is YNNKEL (reference sequence). Trimming took off 2 bases at V and 16 bases at J, with 15 bases between the two ends. The CDR3 runs 12 residues. Here the CDR3 DNA reads TGTGCCAGCAGCCAAAAAGGGGCATCGCGATTCTTC. As protein: CASSQKGASRFF.